The TCR beta chain described here comes from a study of T cell repertoires in cytomegalovirus infection (dated by TCRdb to about 2019). At the level of the whole study: Because public TCR beta signatures pointed to carriage of CMV infection together with the matching HLA type, the HLA type of each donor mattered for the analysis. Overall study outcomes, separate from this receptor: The ex vivo response was dominated by HLA-C-restricted CMV-specific TCR beta clonotypes, which also provided the single most frequent clonotype in two of eight donors. Cumulative frequency of public TCR beta family members discriminated carriers of CMV infection plus the relevant HLA type in this cohort and an independent 352-donor cohort.

This clonotype was picked up many times. The clone's antigen remains unknown. It has no much larger one-base neighbor in the sample; base qualities were not kept. Sequencing instrument: Illumina HiSeq 1500. TCRdb passed the public sequencing reads through fastp at Q25 and MiXCR, retaining productive beta sequences. Rows with a matching CDR3 protein are joined into one entry that keeps the most common DNA and genes. The sample profile shows approximately 250,000 distinct CDR3 sequences; 6.5% of them were found once. 5.5% to 6.5% of the sample lies in the top ten. The CDR3 runs 18 residues from the cysteine to the phenylalanine. This entry keeps only the CDR3 DNA: 54 bases, framed from base 1. From V the trimming removes 7 bases and from J it removes 0 bases, while the gene matches leave 8 bases of the junction unaccounted for. CDR1 and CDR2 (SGHTA, FQGNSA) derive from the germline V gene.

Sequenced sample: PBMCs. This TCR came from a human donor in good health (CMV status not recorded). Some clones in this sample may be carry-over from other donors' samples. This sequence uses TRBV7-2 and TRBJ2-3, with 15 bases matching TRBD2. The DNA sequence follows: TGTGCCAGCATCCCGGGACTAGCGGGGGGTTTTAGCACAGATACGCAGTATTTT. Its protein reads: CASIPGLAGGFSTDTQYF.